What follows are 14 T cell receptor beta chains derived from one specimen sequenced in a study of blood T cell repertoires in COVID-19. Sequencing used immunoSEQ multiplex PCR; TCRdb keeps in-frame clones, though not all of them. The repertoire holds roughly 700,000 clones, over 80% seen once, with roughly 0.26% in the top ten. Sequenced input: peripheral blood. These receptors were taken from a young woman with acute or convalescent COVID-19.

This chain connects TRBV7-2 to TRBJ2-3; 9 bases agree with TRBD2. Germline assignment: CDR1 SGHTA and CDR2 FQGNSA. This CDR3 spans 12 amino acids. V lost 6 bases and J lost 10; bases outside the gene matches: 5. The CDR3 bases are TGTGCCAGCAGTTCTCTAGCGGGGTCGCAGTATTTT. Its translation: CASSSLAGSQYF.

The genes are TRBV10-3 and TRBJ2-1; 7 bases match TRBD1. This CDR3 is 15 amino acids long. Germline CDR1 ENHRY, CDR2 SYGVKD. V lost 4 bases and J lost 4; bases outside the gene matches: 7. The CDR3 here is CAISARDSGYNEQFF. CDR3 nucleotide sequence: TGTGCCATCAGTGCCCGGGACAGTGGTTACAATGAGCAGTTCTTC.

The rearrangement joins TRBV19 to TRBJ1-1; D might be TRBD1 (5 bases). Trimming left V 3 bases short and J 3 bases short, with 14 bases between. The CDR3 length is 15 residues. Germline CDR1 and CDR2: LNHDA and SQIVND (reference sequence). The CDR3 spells CASSMGEGVDTEAFF. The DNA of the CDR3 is TGTGCCAGTAGTATGGGGGAGGGTGTGGACACTGAAGCTTTCTTT.

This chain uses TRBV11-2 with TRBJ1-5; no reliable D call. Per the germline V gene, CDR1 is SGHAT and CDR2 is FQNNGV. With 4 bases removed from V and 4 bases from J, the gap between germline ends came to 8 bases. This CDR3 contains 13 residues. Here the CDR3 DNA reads TGTGCCAGCAGCTCCCTGACTAATCAGCCCCAGCATTTT. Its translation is CASSSLTNQPQHF.

The CDR3 DNA sequence: TGTGCCAGCAGTCGAACAGGGGACGGCAATCAGCCCCAGCATTTT. Translated: CASSRTGDGNQPQHF. The rearrangement uses TRBV2 and TRBJ1-5; 7 nucleotides match TRBD1. Looked up from germline, CDR1 is SNHLY and CDR2 is FYNNEI. The junction had 6 bases not matched to a gene; V was cut back by 5 bases and J by 2 bases. The CDR3 spans 15 residues.

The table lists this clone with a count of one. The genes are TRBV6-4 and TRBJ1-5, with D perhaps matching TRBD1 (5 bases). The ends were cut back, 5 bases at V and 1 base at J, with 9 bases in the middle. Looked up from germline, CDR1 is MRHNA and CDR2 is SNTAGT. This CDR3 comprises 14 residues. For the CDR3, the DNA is TGTGCCAGCAGTCCGGACACGAGCAATCAGCCCCAGCATTTT. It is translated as CASSPDTSNQPQHF.

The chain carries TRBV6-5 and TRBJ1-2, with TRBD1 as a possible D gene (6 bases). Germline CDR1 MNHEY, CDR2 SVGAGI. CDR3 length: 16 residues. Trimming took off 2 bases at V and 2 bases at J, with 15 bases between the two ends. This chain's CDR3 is CASSYLPGGANYGYTF. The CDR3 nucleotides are TGTGCCAGCAGTTACCTACCGGGGGGCGCGAACTATGGCTACACCTTC.

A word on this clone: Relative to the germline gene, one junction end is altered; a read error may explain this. The CDR3 loop is CASSLSSSSSYDQYF. The CDR3, as DNA: TGTGCCAGCAGTTTATCTAGTTCGTCCTCCTACGATCAGTACTTC. The chain has TRBV28 and TRBJ2-7; no clear D gene. The CDR3 has 15 residues. In germline, CDR1 is MDHEN, CDR2 SYDVKM.

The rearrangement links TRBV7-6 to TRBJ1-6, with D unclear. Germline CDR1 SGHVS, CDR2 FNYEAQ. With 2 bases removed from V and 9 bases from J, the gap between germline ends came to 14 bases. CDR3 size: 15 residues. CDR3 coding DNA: TGTGCCAGCAGCTTAACTGAGGGAGTAAGTTCACCCCTCCACTTT. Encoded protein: CASSLTEGVSSPLHF.

The CDR3 sequence: CASSQGTAAYEQYF. DNA of the CDR3: TGCGCCAGCAGCCAAGGGACAGCAGCCTACGAGCAGTACTTC. The chain employs TRBV4-1 and TRBJ2-7; D might be TRBD1 (6 bases). Trimming removed 1 base from V and 2 bases from J, with 9 bases in between. Germline-derived CDR1 and CDR2 are MGHRA and YSYEKL. The CDR3 length is 14 residues.

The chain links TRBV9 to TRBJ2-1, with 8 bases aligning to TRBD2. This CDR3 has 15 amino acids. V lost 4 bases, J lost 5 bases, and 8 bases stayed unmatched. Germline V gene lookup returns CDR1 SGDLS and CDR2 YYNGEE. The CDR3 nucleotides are TGTGCCAGCAGCCCCGGACTAGCACCCGACAATGAGCAGTTCTTC. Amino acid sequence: CASSPGLAPDNEQFF.

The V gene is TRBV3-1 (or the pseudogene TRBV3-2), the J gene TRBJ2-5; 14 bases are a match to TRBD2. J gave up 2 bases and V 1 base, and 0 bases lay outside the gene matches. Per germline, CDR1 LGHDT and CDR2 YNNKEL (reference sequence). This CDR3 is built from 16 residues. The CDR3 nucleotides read TGTGCCAGCAGCCAAGGACTAGCGGGGGGGCAAGAGACCCAGTACTTC. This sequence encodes CASSQGLAGGQETQYF.

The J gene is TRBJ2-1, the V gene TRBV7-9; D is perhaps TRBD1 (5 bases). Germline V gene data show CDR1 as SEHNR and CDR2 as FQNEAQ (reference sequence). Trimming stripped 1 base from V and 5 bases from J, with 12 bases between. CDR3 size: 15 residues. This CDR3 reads CASSLGVGANNEQFF. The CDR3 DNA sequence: TGTGCCAGCAGCTTAGGGGTAGGGGCAAACAATGAGCAGTTCTTC.

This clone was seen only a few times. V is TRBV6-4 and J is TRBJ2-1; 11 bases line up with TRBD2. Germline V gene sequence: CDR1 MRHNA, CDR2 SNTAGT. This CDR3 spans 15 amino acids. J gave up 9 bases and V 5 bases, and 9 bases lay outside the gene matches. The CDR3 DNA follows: TGTGCCAGCAGTCTACTAGCGGGGGCCCTTGGTGAGCAGTTCTTC. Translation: CASSLLAGALGEQFF.